This entry lists 10 T cell receptor beta chains sequenced from one sample in a study of identical twins. TCRdb reprocessed the 5' RACE reads via MiXCR and lists one record per CDR3 protein. In the table there are about 890,000 distinct CDR3 sequences, 9% to 15% of which are singletons. These data were also filed under a second study, of yellow fever vaccine responses in identical twins.

The sample was PBMCs. The receptors originated from a woman younger than 30 in good health.

This clonotype was picked up a small number of times. V gene TRBV5-6 combines with J gene TRBJ2-3; 12 bases line up with TRBD2. This CDR3 has 15 amino acids. V dropped 4 bases and J dropped 5; count of bases not matched to a gene: 5. From germline, CDR1 is SGHDT and CDR2 YYEEEE. The DNA of the CDR3 is TGTGCCAGCAGCAAACTAGCGGGAGGAGTAGATACGCAGTATTTT. It translates to CASSKLAGGVDTQYF.

This clonotype was seen ten or more times. The chain recombines TRBV20-1 with TRBJ1-6, with D perhaps matching TRBD1 (5 bases). Germline loops: CDR1 DFQATT, CDR2 SNEGSKA (reference sequence). Trimming cost V 6 bases and J 7 bases, with 16 bases left between them. The CDR3 is 14 amino acids. CDR3 sequence: CSAHIGVGNSPLHF. DNA for the CDR3: TGCAGTGCCCACATAGGGGTAGGGAATTCACCCCTCCACTTT.

This clonotype was observed a handful of times. The chain has TRBV7-8 and TRBJ2-1; TRBD2 matches 7 bases. This CDR3 contains 17 residues. Trimming took 0 bases from V and 0 from J; bases not matched to a gene: 5. CDR1 is SGHVS, CDR2 FQNEAQ, per germline. CDR3 sequence: CASSLAGGKSSYNEQFF. The CDR3 bases are TGTGCCAGCAGCTTAGCGGGAGGGAAGAGCTCCTACAATGAGCAGTTCTTC.

The table lists this clonotype with a few counts. The chain has TRBV5-5 and TRBJ2-7; D unclear. CDR3 length equals 14 residues. The germline CDR1 and CDR2 sequences are SGHKS and YYEKEE (reference sequence). V was trimmed by 3 bases and J by 3 bases, leaving 13 bases between them. DNA for the CDR3: TGTGCCAGCAGCTCCAATCCGACGGGCTACGAGCAGTACGTC. Its translation is CASSSNPTGYEQYV.

This clonotype appeared a few times. The chain combines TRBV9 with TRBJ2-6, with D tentatively TRBD1 (6 bases). The CDR3 covers 18 residues. Trimming removed 3 bases at V and 1 base at J, with 17 bases between. CDR1 SGDLS and CDR2 YYNGEE come from the germline V gene. CDR3 DNA sequence: TGTGCCAGCAGCGCCGGGACACGGCTATTTTCTGGGGCCAACGTCCTGACTTTC. Translated: CASSAGTRLFSGANVLTF.

The V gene is TRBV3-1, the J gene TRBJ1-1, with a weak D call TRBD1 (5 bases). In germline, CDR1 is LGHDT, CDR2 YNNKEL (reference sequence). The ends were cut back, 0 bases at V and 0 bases at J, with 11 bases in the middle. This CDR3 has 16 residues. The CDR3 reads CASSQETVSLNTEAFF. DNA of the CDR3: TGTGCCAGCAGCCAAGAGACAGTCTCCTTGAACACTGAAGCTTTCTTT.

This rearrangement joins TRBV24-1 to TRBJ2-3; D may be TRBD1 (6 bases). This CDR3 has 17 amino acids. The germline V and J ends were trimmed by 5 bases and 2 bases, with 19 bases remaining between them. Per the germline V gene, CDR1 is KGHDR and CDR2 is SFDVKD. CDR3 loop: CATSVGPRAGATDTQYF. CDR3 bases: TGTGCCACCAGTGTGGGCCCCCGTGCAGGGGCCACAGATACGCAGTATTTT.

CDR3 DNA sequence: TGCGCCAGCAGCTTGGATACTGGGGAGCAGTACTTC. Protein sequence: CASSLDTGEQYF. The J gene is TRBJ2-7, the V gene TRBV5-1; D is unresolved. Germline CDR1 SGHRS, CDR2 YFSETQ. This CDR3 is 12 amino acids long. Trimming pared 0 bases from V and 7 bases from J, leaving 8 bases between.

This clonotype came up a few times. The chain uses TRBV5-1 and TRBJ2-1, with 9 bases aligning to TRBD1. The CDR3 spans 16 residues. CDR1 is SGHRS and CDR2 is YFSETQ in the germline V gene. Losses at the gene ends were 0 bases for V and 6 bases for J; bases not matched to a gene: 7. The CDR3 reads CASSLDGDRVPNEQFF. The DNA for the CDR3 is TGCGCCAGCAGCTTGGACGGGGACAGGGTGCCCAATGAGCAGTTCTTC.

V and J are TRBV4-2 and TRBJ2-2; TRBD1 is a possible D gene (6 bases). The germline CDR1 and CDR2 sequences are LGHNA and YNFKEQ. Trimming removed 4 bases at V and 2 bases at J, with 11 bases between. The CDR3 spans 15 residues. The CDR3: CASSPRQDNTGELFF. The CDR3 DNA reads as TGTGCCAGCAGCCCGAGACAGGATAACACCGGGGAGCTGTTTTTT.